The 3 T cell receptor beta chains below all came from one sample that was sequenced in a study of blood T cell repertoires in COVID-19 (dated by TCRdb to between 2020 and 2021). Libraries were built with the immunoSEQ multiplex PCR assay. The clones in this table, taken by TCRdb from immuneACCESS, are in-frame only. Not every clone is retained; where verified, under half of the shortfall comes from an unresolved V gene, and the cause of the rest is unknown. The sample yields over 400,000 clones; less than 90% were counted once. The ten top clones hold around 7.8% of the sample. The sample was peripheral blood. The origin of the receptors is a woman between 45 and 60 years old with COVID-19, enrolled during active disease.

The chain recombines TRBV4-1 with TRBJ2-3; TRBD2 matches 9 bases. Germline CDR1 and CDR2: MGHRA and YSYEKL. The V gene end was trimmed by 3 bases and the J gene end by 3 bases; junction bases not matched to a gene: 10. The CDR3 is made up of 17 amino acids. CDR3 region: CASSQTGEAGGTDTQYF. Here the CDR3 DNA reads TGCGCCAGCAGCCAGACTGGGGAGGCGGGGGGGACAGATACGCAGTATTTT.

V and J are TRBV10-1 and TRBJ2-7, with D maybe TRBD2 (5 bases). The CDR3 sequence is 13 residues long. V was trimmed by 0 bases and J by 4 bases, leaving 7 bases between them. Germline V gene lookup returns CDR1 WNHNN and CDR2 SYGVQD (reference sequence). The CDR3 spells CASSESDFYEQYF. The CDR3 DNA is TGCGCCAGCAGTGAGTCGGACTTTTACGAGCAGTACTTC.

The V and J genes are TRBV18 and TRBJ1-1; TRBD1 might be the D (6 bases). CDR1 is KGHSH and CDR2 is LQKENI in the germline V gene. This CDR3 spans 16 amino acids. V lost 0 bases and J lost 4, with 15 bases in between. The CDR3 sequence is CASSPPGGAEGTEAFF. CDR3 coding DNA: TGTGCCAGCTCACCACCCGGGGGGGCGGAGGGCACTGAAGCTTTCTTT.